The 12 T cell receptor beta chains reported below all come from one sample, sequenced in a study of T cells in women clearing cervical HPV infection. TCRdb's copy holds only in-frame clones and misses some; the assay was immunoSEQ multiplex PCR. Here the sample table reports some 24,000 clones. The sample consisted of blood buffy coat. These receptors came from a woman aged 18-70 years with a cervical HPV16 infection that either progressed to CIN3+ or cleared (not recorded which).

Details on this clone: Read data end 3 residues before the CDR3 end; the end is taken from the germline J gene. This sequence joins TRBV18 and TRBJ1-2; D possibly corresponds to TRBD1 (6 bases). The CDR3 spans 15 residues. CDR1 is KGHSH, CDR2 LQKENI, per germline. Incomplete CDR3 DNA: TGTGCCAGCTCACCACCTCAGGGGAAGGTGAATGAC. Protein product: CASSPPQGKVND. The complete CDR3 sequence is CASSPPQGKVNDYTF.

This clone shows up as medium-sized by frequency. Sequencing ends 3 residues short of the CDR3 end; the germline J gene provides the rest. The J gene is TRBJ2-3, the V gene TRBV19; D gene ambiguous. Trimming removed 5 bases at V and 1 base at J, with 4 bases between. The V gene's germline CDR1 is LNHDA and CDR2 SQIVND (reference sequence). The CDR3 loop spans 12 amino acids. The CDR3 here is CASSQGTDTQYF. The sequenced part of the CDR3 DNA is TGTGCCAGTAGTCAGGGCACAGATACG.

Note on this clone: The missing CDR3 end, 3 residues past where the read stops, is filled in from the germline J gene. This rearrangement joins TRBV20-1 to TRBJ2-1, with D possibly TRBD2 on 5 matching bases. This CDR3 is 15 amino acids long. Germline CDR1 DFQATT, CDR2 SNEGSKA (reference sequence). V shed 3 bases and J shed 1 base, with 13 bases lying between them. The CDR3 sequence is CSASIRRVSYNEQFF. CDR3 bases read: TGCAGTGCTAGTATTCGGCGGGTTTCCTACAATGAG.

Of note for this clone: From the germline J gene comes the end of the CDR3, since the read stops 3 residues before it. V and J are TRBV5-1 and TRBJ1-2, with D perhaps matching TRBD1 (5 bases). The germline gives CDR1 SGHRS, CDR2 YFSETQ. The ends were cut back, 3 bases at V and 4 bases at J, with 16 bases in the middle. The CDR3 is made up of 15 amino acids. The CDR3 DNA, read in part, is TGCGCCAGCAGCTCGGGGACTGCGGTGGGCTATGGC. Translation: CASSSGTAVGYG. The entire CDR3 sequence reads CASSSGTAVGYGYTF. The whole variable domain, remainder taken from reference TRBV5-1 and TRBJ1-2, is KAGVTQTPRYLIKTRGQQVTLSCSPISGHRSVSWYQQTPGQGLQFLFEYFSETQRNKGNFPGRFSGRQFSNSRSEMNVSTLELGDSALYLCASSSGTAVGYGYTFGSGTRLTVV.

To note about this clone: The observed sequence ends 3 residues before the CDR3 terminus, with the missing tail filled in from the germline J gene. The chain recombines TRBV20-1 with TRBJ2-3; D is possibly TRBD2 (5 bases). CDR1 is DFQATT, CDR2 SNEGSKA, per germline (reference sequence). The V gene lost 3 bases and the J gene lost 0 bases, with 10 bases spanning the gap. The CDR3 length is 14 residues. CDR3 DNA, as far as it was read: TGCAGTGCTAGTAGCGCATCTAGCACAGATACG. Translated: CSASSASSTDT. The CDR3 in full is CSASSASSTDTQYF.

Concerning this clone itself: The CDR3 is cut off 3 residues early in the read; its end comes from the germline J gene. This chain joins TRBV6-1 and TRBJ1-6, with TRBD1 as a possible D gene (6 bases). Germline V gene sequence: CDR1 MNHNS, CDR2 SASEGT. This CDR3 comprises 15 residues. Trimming left V 4 bases short and J 3 bases short, with 10 bases between. Partial CDR3 DNA: TGTGCCAGCAGTGGCCGACAGGTCTATAATTCACCC. Protein: CASSGRQVYNSP. The whole CDR3 is CASSGRQVYNSPLHF.

About this clone: The sequence runs out 3 residues before the end of the CDR3; the remainder is reconstructed from the germline J gene. The genes are TRBV5-1 and TRBJ2-5, with TRBD2 matching over 15 bases. This CDR3 contains 19 residues. The trim removed 4 bases at V and 5 bases at J, leaving 15 bases unmatched. Germline V gives CDR1 SGHRS, CDR2 YFSETQ. CDR3 region: CASSRKGLAGGSLVETQYF. The CDR3 bases that were read are TGCGCCAGCAGCCGGAAAGGACTAGCGGGAGGGTCCCTTGTTGAGACC.

Worth noting for this clone: The read ends 3 residues before the CDR3 terminus; that terminus is restored from the germline J gene. This specimen includes other DNA sequences encoding the same CDR3. V gene TRBV2 combines with J gene TRBJ1-1; D is uncertain. This CDR3 is 12 amino acids long. CDR1 is SNHLY and CDR2 is FYNNEI in the germline V gene. V was pared by 4 bases and J by 6 bases, with 9 bases between. The CDR3 sequence: CASSVIGSEAFF. CDR3 DNA (partial): TGTGCCAGCAGTGTGATAGGGTCTGAA.

A remark on this clone: The read finishes 3 residues shy of the CDR3 end, and the germline J gene is used to complete it. The chain is built from TRBV7-8 and TRBJ2-7; D is perhaps TRBD2 (5 bases). The ends were cut back, 3 bases at V and 6 bases at J, with 12 bases in the middle. The CDR3 extends over 13 amino acids. Germline loops: CDR1 SGHVS, CDR2 FQNEAQ. This chain's CDR3 is CASSFGELSEQYF. The sequenced CDR3 bases are TGTGCCAGCAGCTTCGGGGAGTTAAGCGAG.

About this clone itself: The sequence runs out 3 residues before the end of the CDR3; the remainder is reconstructed from the germline J gene. This chain links TRBV7-9 with TRBJ2-4, with a weak D call TRBD2 (5 bases). CDR3 length: 15 residues. Germline assignment: CDR1 SEHNR and CDR2 FQNEAQ (reference sequence). The CDR3 loop reads CASSLSGSGNYGQYF. The covered CDR3 bases are TGTGCCAGCAGCTTATCGGGGTCGGGCAACTATGGT.

About this clone itself: The CDR3 end is not reached by the read, which stops 3 residues before it; the germline J gene fills it in. This chain links TRBV30 with TRBJ2-7; TRBD1 aligns across 7 bases. This CDR3 is built from 15 residues. V was pared by 0 bases and J by 5 bases, with 10 bases of the junction left unmatched. From germline, CDR1 is GTSNPN and CDR2 SVGIG (reference sequence). CDR3 in amino acids: CAWSVPDRALHEQYF. CDR3 DNA, as far as it was read: TGTGCCTGGAGTGTACCCGACAGGGCCTTGCACGAG.

Turning to this clone: The CDR3 end lies 3 residues beyond the end of the read and is filled in from the germline J gene. V and J are TRBV9 and TRBJ2-7; D unclear. This CDR3 is built from 12 residues. CDR1 SGDLS and CDR2 YYNGEE come from the germline V gene. V was cut by 2 bases and J by 6 bases, with 9 bases left in between. The CDR3 spells CASSVAGFEQYF. CDR3 DNA, as far as it was read: TGTGCCAGCAGCGTTGCTGGCTTCGAG. The variable domain in full, completed from reference TRBV9 and TRBJ2-7, reads DSGVTQTPKHLITATGQRVTLRCSPRSGDLSVYWYQQSLDQGLQFLIQYYNGEERAKGNILERFSAQQFPDLHSELNLSSLELGDSALYFCASSVAGFEQYFGPGTRLTVT.